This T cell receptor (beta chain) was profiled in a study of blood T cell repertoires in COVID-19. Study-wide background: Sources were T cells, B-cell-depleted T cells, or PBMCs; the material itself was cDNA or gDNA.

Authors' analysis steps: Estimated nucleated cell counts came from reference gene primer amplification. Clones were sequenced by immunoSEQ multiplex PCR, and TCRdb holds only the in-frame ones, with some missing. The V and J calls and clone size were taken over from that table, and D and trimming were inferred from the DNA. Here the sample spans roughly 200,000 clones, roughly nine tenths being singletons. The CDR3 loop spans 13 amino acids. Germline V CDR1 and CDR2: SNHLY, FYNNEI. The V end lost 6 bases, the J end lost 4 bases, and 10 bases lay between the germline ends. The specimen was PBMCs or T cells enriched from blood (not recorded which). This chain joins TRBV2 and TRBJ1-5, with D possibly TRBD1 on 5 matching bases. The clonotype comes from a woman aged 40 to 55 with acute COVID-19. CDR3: CASRAGPNQPQHF. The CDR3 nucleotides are TGTGCCAGCAGGGCAGGGCCTAATCAGCCCCAGCATTTT.